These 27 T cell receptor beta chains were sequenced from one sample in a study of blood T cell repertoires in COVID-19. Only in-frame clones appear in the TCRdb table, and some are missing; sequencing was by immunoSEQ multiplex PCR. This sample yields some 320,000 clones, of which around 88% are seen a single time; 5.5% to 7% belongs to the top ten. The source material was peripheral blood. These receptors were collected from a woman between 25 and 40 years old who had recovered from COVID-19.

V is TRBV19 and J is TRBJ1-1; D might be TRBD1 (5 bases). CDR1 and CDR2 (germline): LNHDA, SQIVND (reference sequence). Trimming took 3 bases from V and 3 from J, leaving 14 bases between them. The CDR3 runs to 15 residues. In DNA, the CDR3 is TGTGCCAGTAGTATGTCGGGGGGTGGGTACACTGAAGCTTTCTTT. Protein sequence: CASSMSGGGYTEAFF.

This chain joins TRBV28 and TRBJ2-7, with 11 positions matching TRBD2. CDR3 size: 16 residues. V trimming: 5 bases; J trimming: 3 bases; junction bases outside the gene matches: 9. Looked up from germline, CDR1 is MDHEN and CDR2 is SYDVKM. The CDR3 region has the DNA TGTGCCAGCAGTATCATTAGCGGGGGGGCTAACTACGAGCAGTACTTC. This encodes CASSIISGGANYEQYF.

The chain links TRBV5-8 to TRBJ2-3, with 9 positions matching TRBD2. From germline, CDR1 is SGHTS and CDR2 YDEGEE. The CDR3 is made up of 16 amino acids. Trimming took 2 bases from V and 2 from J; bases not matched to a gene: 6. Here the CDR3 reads CASSLWRGGDTDTQYF. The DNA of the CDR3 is TGTGCCAGCAGCTTATGGCGGGGGGGTGACACAGATACGCAGTATTTT.

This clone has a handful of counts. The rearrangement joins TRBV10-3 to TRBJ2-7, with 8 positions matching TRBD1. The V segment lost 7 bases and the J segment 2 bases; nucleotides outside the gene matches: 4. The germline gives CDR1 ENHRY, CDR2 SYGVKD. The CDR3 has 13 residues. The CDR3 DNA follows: TGTGCCATCAAGGGGACAGGAGCCTACGAGCAGTACTTC. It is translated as CAIKGTGAYEQYF.

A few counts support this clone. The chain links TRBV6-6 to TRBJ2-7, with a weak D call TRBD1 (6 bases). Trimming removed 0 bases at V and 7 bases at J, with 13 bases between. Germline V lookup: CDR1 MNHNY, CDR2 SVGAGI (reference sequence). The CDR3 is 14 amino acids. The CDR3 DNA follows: TGTGCCAGCAGTTACTCCGGGACACCGCTGGAGCAGTACTTC. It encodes CASSYSGTPLEQYF.

Written as DNA, the CDR3 is TGTGCCAGCAGTGAAGCGGCTATGGCGGGGGAGGGGGCCTACGAGCAGTACTTC. Protein product: CASSEAAMAGEGAYEQYF. The rearrangement joins TRBV2 to TRBJ2-7; possible D gene TRBD2, 7 bases. V was trimmed by 0 bases and J by 2 bases, leaving 20 bases between them. Germline CDR1 and CDR2: SNHLY and FYNNEI. The CDR3 loop spans 18 amino acids. The variable domain in full, completed from reference TRBV2 and TRBJ2-7, reads EPEVTQTPSHQVTQMGQEVILRCVPISNHLYFYWYRQILGQKVEFLVSFYNNEISEKSEIFDDQFSVERPDGSNFTLKIRSTKLEDSAMYFCASSEAAMAGEGAYEQYFGPGTRLTVT.

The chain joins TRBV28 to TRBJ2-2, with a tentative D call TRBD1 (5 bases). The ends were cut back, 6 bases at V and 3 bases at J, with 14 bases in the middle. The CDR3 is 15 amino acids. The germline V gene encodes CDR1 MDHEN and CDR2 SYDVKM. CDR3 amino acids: CASRYRTQYTGELFF. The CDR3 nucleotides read TGTGCCAGCAGATATAGGACACAATACACCGGGGAGCTGTTTTTT.

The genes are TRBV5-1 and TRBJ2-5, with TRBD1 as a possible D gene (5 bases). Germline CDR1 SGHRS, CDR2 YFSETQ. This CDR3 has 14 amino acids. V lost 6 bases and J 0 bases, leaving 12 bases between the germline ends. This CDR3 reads CASKDTTYQETQYF. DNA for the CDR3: TGCGCCAGCAAGGACACCACGTACCAAGAGACCCAGTACTTC.

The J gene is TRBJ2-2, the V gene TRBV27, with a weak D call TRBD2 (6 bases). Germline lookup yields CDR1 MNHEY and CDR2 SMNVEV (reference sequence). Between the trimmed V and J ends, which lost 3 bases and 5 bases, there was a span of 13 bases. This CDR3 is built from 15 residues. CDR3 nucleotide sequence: TGTGCCAGCAGTTTGGGTCCAAGCGGGACCGGGGAGCTGTTTTTT. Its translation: CASSLGPSGTGELFF.

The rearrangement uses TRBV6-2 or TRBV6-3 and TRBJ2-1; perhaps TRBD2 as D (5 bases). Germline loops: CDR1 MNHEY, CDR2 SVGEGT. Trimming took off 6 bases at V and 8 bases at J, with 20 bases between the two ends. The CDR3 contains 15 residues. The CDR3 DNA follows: TGTGCCAGCAGCGGCTTGAGGGCACTTTCCCATGAGCAGTTCTTC. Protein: CASSGLRALSHEQFF.

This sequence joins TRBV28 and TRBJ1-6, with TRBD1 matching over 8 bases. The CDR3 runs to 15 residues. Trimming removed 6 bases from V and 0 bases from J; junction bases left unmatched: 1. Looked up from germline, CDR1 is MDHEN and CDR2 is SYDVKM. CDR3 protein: CASSQGASYNSPLHF. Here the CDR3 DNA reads TGTGCCAGCAGCCAGGGGGCCTCCTATAATTCACCCCTCCACTTT.

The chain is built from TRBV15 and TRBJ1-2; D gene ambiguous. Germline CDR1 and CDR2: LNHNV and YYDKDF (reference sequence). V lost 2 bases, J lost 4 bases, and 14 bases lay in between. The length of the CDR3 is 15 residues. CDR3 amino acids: CATSRTREDVYGYTF. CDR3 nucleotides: TGTGCCACCAGCAGAACGAGGGAGGACGTCTATGGCTACACCTTC.

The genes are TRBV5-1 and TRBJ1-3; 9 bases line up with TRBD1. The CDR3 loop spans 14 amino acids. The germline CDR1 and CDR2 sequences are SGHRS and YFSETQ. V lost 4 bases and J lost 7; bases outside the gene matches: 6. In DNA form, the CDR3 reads TGCGCCAGCAGCCAGGGACAGGGTATGAACACCATATATTTT. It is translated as CASSQGQGMNTIYF. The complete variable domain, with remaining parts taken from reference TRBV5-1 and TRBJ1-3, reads KAGVTQTPRYLIKTRGQQVTLSCSPISGHRSVSWYQQTPGQGLQFLFEYFSETQRNKGNFPGRFSGRQFSNSRSEMNVSTLELGDSALYLCASSQGQGMNTIYFGEGSWLTVV.

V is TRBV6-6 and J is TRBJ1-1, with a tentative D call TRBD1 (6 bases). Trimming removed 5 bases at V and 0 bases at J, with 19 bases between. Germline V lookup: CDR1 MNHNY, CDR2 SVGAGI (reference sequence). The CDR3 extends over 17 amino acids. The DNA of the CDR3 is TGTGCCAGCAGTCCTACCGACAGGAGAAGAATGAACACTGAAGCTTTCTTT. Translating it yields CASSPTDRRRMNTEAFF.

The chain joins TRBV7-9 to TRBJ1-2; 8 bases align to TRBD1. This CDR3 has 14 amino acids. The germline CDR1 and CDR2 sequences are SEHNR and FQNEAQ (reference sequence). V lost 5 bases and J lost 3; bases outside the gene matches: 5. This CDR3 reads CASSPQGVDYGYTF. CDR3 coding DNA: TGTGCCAGCAGCCCACAGGGGGTGGACTATGGCTACACCTTC.

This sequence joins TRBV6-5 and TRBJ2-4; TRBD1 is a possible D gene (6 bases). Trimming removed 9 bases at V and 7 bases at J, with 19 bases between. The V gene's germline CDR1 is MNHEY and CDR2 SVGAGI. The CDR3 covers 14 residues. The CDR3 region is CASLVGGSDNIQYF. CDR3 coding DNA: TGTGCCAGTCTAGTAGGGGGTTCGGACAACATTCAGTACTTC.

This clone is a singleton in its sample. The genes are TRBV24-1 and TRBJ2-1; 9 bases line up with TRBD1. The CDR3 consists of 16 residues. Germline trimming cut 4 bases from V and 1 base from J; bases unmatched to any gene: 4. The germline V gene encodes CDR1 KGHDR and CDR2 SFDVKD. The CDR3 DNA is TGTGCCACCAGTGAACCGGACAGGGGTTCCTACAATGAGCAGTTCTTC. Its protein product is CATSEPDRGSYNEQFF.

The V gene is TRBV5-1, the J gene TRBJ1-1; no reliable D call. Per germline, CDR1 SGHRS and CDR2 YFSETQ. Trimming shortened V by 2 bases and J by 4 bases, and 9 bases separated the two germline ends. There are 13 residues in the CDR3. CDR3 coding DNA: TGCGCCAGCAGCTTTGAGGGAGGCACTGAAGCTTTCTTT. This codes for CASSFEGGTEAFF. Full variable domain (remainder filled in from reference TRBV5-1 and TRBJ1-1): KAGVTQTPRYLIKTRGQQVTLSCSPISGHRSVSWYQQTPGQGLQFLFEYFSETQRNKGNFPGRFSGRQFSNSRSEMNVSTLELGDSALYLCASSFEGGTEAFFGQGTRLTVV.

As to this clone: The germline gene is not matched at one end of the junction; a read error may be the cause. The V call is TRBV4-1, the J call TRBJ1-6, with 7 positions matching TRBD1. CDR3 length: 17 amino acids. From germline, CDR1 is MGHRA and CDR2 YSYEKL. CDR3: CASSQDRGRSNNSPLHF. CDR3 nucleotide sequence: TGCGCCAGCAGCCAAGATAGGGGGCGCTCCAATAATTCACCCCTCCACTTT.

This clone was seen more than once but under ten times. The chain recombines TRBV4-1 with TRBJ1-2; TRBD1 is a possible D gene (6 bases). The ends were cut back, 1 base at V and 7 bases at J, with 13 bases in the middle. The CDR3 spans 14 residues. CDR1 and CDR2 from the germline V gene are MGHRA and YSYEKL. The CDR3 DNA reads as TGCGCCAGCAGCCAAGGAACAGGGAACCGTGGCTACACCTTC. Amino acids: CASSQGTGNRGYTF.

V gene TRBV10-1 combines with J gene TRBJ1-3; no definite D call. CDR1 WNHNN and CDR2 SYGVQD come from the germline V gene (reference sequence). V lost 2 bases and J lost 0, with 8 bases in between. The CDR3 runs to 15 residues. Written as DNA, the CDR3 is TGCGCCAGCAGTGAGCTGTCTCGCTCTGGAAACACCATATATTTT. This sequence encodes CASSELSRSGNTIYF.

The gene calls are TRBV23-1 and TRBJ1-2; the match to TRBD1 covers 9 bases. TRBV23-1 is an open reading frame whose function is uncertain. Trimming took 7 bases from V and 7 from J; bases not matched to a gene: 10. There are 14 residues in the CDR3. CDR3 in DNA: TGCGCCAGCACTCGTGTGGACAGGGGTGCTGGCTACACCTTC. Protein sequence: CASTRVDRGAGYTF.

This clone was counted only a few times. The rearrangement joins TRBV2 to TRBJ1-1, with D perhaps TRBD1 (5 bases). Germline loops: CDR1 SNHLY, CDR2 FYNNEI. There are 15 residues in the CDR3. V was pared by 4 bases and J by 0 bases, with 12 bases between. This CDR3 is CASSGARAMNTEAFF. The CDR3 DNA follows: TGTGCCAGCAGTGGGGCCAGGGCCATGAACACTGAAGCTTTCTTT.

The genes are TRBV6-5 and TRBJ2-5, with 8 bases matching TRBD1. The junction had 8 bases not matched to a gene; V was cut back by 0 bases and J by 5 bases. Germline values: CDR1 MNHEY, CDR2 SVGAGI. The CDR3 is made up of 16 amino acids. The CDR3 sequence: CASSYSFTGGRETQYF. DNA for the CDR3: TGTGCCAGCAGTTACTCTTTCACAGGGGGACGCGAGACCCAGTACTTC.

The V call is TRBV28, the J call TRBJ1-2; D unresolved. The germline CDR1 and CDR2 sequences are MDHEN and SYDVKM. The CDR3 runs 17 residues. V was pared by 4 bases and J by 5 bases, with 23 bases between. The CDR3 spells CASSSVLTGNRQYGYTF. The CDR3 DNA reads TGTGCCAGCAGTTCCGTACTAACCGGGAATCGGCAATATGGCTACACCTTC.

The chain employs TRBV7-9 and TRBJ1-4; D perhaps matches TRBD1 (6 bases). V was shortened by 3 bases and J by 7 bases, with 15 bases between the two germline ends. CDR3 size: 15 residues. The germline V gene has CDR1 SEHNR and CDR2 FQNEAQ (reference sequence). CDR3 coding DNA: TGTGCCAGCAGCTTCCCAACAGGGCGCGCTGAAAAACTGTTTTTT. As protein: CASSFPTGRAEKLFF.

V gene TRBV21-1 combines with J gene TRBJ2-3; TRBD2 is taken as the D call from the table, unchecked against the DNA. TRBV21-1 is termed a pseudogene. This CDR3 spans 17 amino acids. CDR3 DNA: TGTGCCAGCAGCAACGTCGGGGGGGCAGGGAGCACAGATACGCAGTATTTT. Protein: CASSNVGGAGSTDTQYF.